Below, 30 T cell receptor beta chains from the same sample are listed, as sequenced in a study of CD8 T cells and mutated HIV epitopes. Single-cell cDNA was made by a method adapted from Smart-seq2 and MARS-Seq. TCR alpha and beta chains were amplified by nested PCR with barcoded chain-specific reverse primers. TCRdb passed the single-cell sequencing reads through MiXCR, listing each CDR3 protein once. The repertoire holds 650 to 800 distinct CDR3 sequences, with approximately 53% as singletons. Sample time point: sampled during acute HIV-1 infection (about 23-92 days post infection). Sequencing was performed on CD8+ T cells sorted from blood by dual tetramer staining, taken during acute HIV infection. Subset described: cells binding both NAE and AE RF10 tetramers (cross-reactive), unstimulated. The origin of the receptors is a man aged 25 to 40 with HIV-1 infection.

This clonotype was recorded many times. The chain has TRBV20-1 and TRBJ2-7; 15 positions agree with TRBD2. V dropped 5 bases and J dropped 3; count of bases not matched to a gene: 14. This CDR3 has 18 residues. Germline CDR1 DFQATT, CDR2 SNEGSKA (reference sequence). The CDR3 spells CSALLPLGLAGGFYEQYF. DNA for the CDR3: TGCAGTGCTCTCCTTCCCCTGGGACTAGCGGGGGGATTCTACGAGCAGTACTTC.

For this clonotype: Given a far larger clone just one base away, this is likely a sequencing read error. The chain links TRBV20-1 to TRBJ2-1; TRBD2 matches at 10 bases. V gave up 4 bases and J gave up 10 bases; unmatched junction bases: 10. The CDR3 length is 14 residues. CDR1 is DFQATT and CDR2 is SNEGSKA in the germline V gene (reference sequence). The CDR3 protein is CSATTSGVTYEQFF. The CDR3 DNA reads TGCAGTGCTACAACTAGCGGGGTTACCTACGAGCAGTTCTTC.

This clonotype is large by share. V gene TRBV20-1 combines with J gene TRBJ2-7, with 9 bases aligning to TRBD1. Germline V gives CDR1 DFQATT, CDR2 SNEGSKA (reference sequence). The CDR3 sequence is 15 residues long. The trim removed 6 bases at V and 4 bases at J, leaving 13 bases unmatched. CDR3 sequence reads: CSAHTAGQGFYEQYF. In nucleotides, the CDR3 is TGCAGTGCCCACACCGCCGGACAGGGGTTTTACGAGCAGTACTTC.

CDR3 sequence reads: CASRVVAGGIIYEQYF. DNA of the CDR3: TGTGCCAGTAGGGTGGTAGCGGGAGGGATCATCTACGAGCAGTACTTC. The genes are TRBV19 and TRBJ2-7; 11 nucleotides agree with TRBD2. CDR3 length: 16 residues. Germline V gives CDR1 LNHDA, CDR2 SQIVND (reference sequence). The trim removed 6 bases at V and 3 bases at J, leaving 10 bases unmatched.

V gene TRBV20-1 combines with J gene TRBJ2-7; TRBD2 aligns across 10 bases. The CDR3 sequence is 15 residues long. With V trimmed by 1 base and J by 4 bases, 7 bases remained unmatched. Germline lookup yields CDR1 DFQATT and CDR2 SNEGSKA (reference sequence). The chain's CDR3 is CSARVPSGGIYEQYF. In DNA, the CDR3 is TGCAGTGCTAGAGTGCCTAGCGGGGGAATATACGAGCAGTACTTC.

V gene TRBV28 combines with J gene TRBJ2-7; 12 bases align to TRBD1. J lost 2 bases, V lost 1 base, and 6 bases had no gene match. The germline V gene encodes CDR1 MDHEN and CDR2 SYDVKM. CDR3 length: 17 amino acids. The CDR3 sequence: CASSLSPGQGATYEQYF. In DNA form, the CDR3 reads TGTGCCAGCAGTTTATCCCCGGGACAGGGGGCGACCTACGAGCAGTACTTC. Filled out from reference TRBV28 and TRBJ2-7, the complete variable domain reads DVKVTQSSRYLVKRTGEKVFLECVQDMDHENMFWYRQDPGLGLRLIYFSYDVKMKEKGDIPEGYSVSREKKERFSLILESASTNQTSMYLCASSLSPGQGATYEQYFGPGTRLTVT.

This chain uses TRBV20-1 with TRBJ2-7; 8 bases agree with TRBD1. Unmatched junction bases numbered 11, after V lost 6 bases and J lost 1 base. The CDR3 has 15 residues. The germline CDR1 and CDR2 sequences are DFQATT and SNEGSKA (reference sequence). The CDR3: CSAAPGQGHSYEQYF. CDR3 sequence (DNA): TGCAGTGCAGCCCCTGGACAGGGCCATTCCTACGAGCAGTACTTC.

This clonotype was detected a few times. This rearrangement joins TRBV20-1 to TRBJ2-7; TRBD2 matches 11 bases. Unmatched junction bases numbered 19, after V lost 3 bases and J lost 3 bases. CDR1 and CDR2 (germline): DFQATT, SNEGSKA (reference sequence). The CDR3 is made up of 19 amino acids. The CDR3 loop is CSASNLPLGLAAHLYEQYF. CDR3 DNA sequence: TGCAGTGCTAGTAACCTCCCCCTGGGACTAGCGGCCCATCTCTACGAGCAGTACTTC.

This clonotype has only a few counts. A far larger clone is just one base off, so this is likely a read error. The genes are TRBV13 and TRBJ2-1; 11 bases are shared with TRBD2. V lost 5 bases to trimming and J lost 10 bases; unmatched junction nucleotides: 13. CDR3 size: 16 residues. CDR1 and CDR2 (germline): PRHDT, FYEKMQ (reference sequence). The CDR3 loop is CASSQVAGGIIYEQFF. CDR3 bases: TGTGCCAGCAGCCAAGTAGCGGGAGGGATCATCTACGAGCAGTTCTTC.

This sequence joins TRBV20-1 and TRBJ2-7; 8 bases align to TRBD1. V trimming: 6 bases; J trimming: 0 bases; junction bases outside the gene matches: 7. Germline V gene data show CDR1 as DFQATT and CDR2 as SNEGSKA (reference sequence). CDR3 size: 14 residues. The CDR3 DNA follows: TGCAGTGCCCCTGGACAGGGAAGCTCCTACGAGCAGTACTTC. As protein: CSAPGQGSSYEQYF.

In nucleotides, the CDR3 is TGCAGTGCGGCAACAGGGGGCGCCCACTCCTACGAGCAGTACTTC. This translates into CSAATGGAHSYEQYF. This sequence joins TRBV20-1 and TRBJ2-7, with 9 bases identical to TRBD1. The CDR3 has 15 amino acids. The germline gives CDR1 DFQATT, CDR2 SNEGSKA (reference sequence). J was trimmed by 0 bases and V by 6 bases; bases with no gene match: 9.

This rearrangement joins TRBV3-1 to TRBJ2-7; 8 nucleotides align to TRBD1. J gave up 2 bases and V 4 bases, and 13 bases lay outside the gene matches. Germline assignment: CDR1 LGHDT and CDR2 YNNKEL (reference sequence). The CDR3 length is 17 residues. In DNA, the CDR3 is TGTGCCAGCAGCCTCGTGACAGGGGCAGGATTAACCTACGAGCAGTACTTC. Translation: CASSLVTGAGLTYEQYF.

The chain couples TRBV20-1 to TRBJ2-7, with D possibly TRBD1 on 6 matching bases. This CDR3 spans 15 amino acids. CDR1 is DFQATT, CDR2 SNEGSKA, per germline (reference sequence). Trimming left V 3 bases short and J 3 bases short, with 18 bases between. CDR3 residues: CSARSSQSGVYEQYF. The DNA of the CDR3 is TGCAGTGCTAGGTCGAGCCAGTCAGGGGTCTACGAGCAGTACTTC.

This rearrangement joins TRBV20-1 to TRBJ2-7; 8 positions match TRBD1. From germline, CDR1 is DFQATT and CDR2 SNEGSKA (reference sequence). The CDR3 loop spans 16 amino acids. Losses at the gene ends were 5 bases for V and 2 bases for J; bases not matched to a gene: 14. As DNA, the CDR3 is TGCAGTGCTCTCCTTCCCCTGGGACAGGCGACCTACGAGCAGTACTTC. This sequence encodes CSALLPLGQATYEQYF.

This clonotype was seen a few times. The rearrangement links TRBV20-1 to TRBJ2-7; the match to TRBD1 covers 7 bases. The V segment lost 6 bases and the J segment 2 bases; nucleotides outside the gene matches: 13. The CDR3 is 15 residues long. Germline values: CDR1 DFQATT, CDR2 SNEGSKA (reference sequence). CDR3 residues: CSAHTAGQATYEQYF. The CDR3 nucleotides read TGCAGTGCCCACACCGCCGGACAGGCGACCTACGAGCAGTACTTC.

For this clonotype: A read error likely explains this, since a far larger clone differs by one base. The chain joins TRBV11-3 to TRBJ2-7; 7 bases line up with TRBD2. V trimming: 8 bases; J trimming: 4 bases; junction bases outside the gene matches: 17. CDR3 length equals 16 residues. Germline V gene data show CDR1 as SGHNT and CDR2 as YENEEA. As DNA, the CDR3 is TGTGCCAGCGGCCCCATCTCGTCACCTAGCGGATACGAGCAGTACTTC. As protein: CASGPISSPSGYEQYF.

This clonotype was picked up a small number of times. The V call is TRBV20-1, the J call TRBJ2-7; possibly TRBD1 for D (6 bases). The V gene lost 5 bases and the J gene lost 0 bases, with 17 bases spanning the gap. This CDR3 comprises 15 residues. Germline CDR1 reads DFQATT; CDR2 reads SNEGSKA (reference sequence). The CDR3 protein is CSAPGSGGGSYEQYF. The CDR3 DNA reads as TGCAGTGCTCCCGGCTCTGGGGGCGGCTCCTACGAGCAGTACTTC.

The rearrangement joins TRBV4-1 to TRBJ2-7, with TRBD2 matching 13 bases. The J segment lost 2 bases and the V segment lost 4 bases, leaving 2 bases of the junction unmatched. The CDR3 totals 15 residues. Per germline, CDR1 MGHRA and CDR2 YSYEKL. The DNA for the CDR3 is TGCGCCAGCAGCCCGACTAGCGGGGGGACCTACGAGCAGTACTTC. The encoded protein is CASSPTSGGTYEQYF.

This clonotype has just one count. The chain uses TRBV20-1 and TRBJ2-7; 7 positions agree with TRBD1. This CDR3 contains 15 residues. V lost 6 bases, J lost 4 bases, and 15 bases stayed unmatched. Germline values: CDR1 DFQATT, CDR2 SNEGSKA (reference sequence). CDR3 loop: CSAAPKGATIYEQYF. CDR3 DNA sequence: TGCAGTGCAGCCCCAAAGGGGGCTACCATATACGAGCAGTACTTC.

The CDR3 nucleotides are TGCAGTGCTAGCGGCCGGGAAAAAGCGGTATCCTACGAGCAGTACTTC. It yields the protein CSASGREKAVSYEQYF. J is TRBJ2-7 and V is TRBV20-1; possibly TRBD2 for D (5 bases). V dropped 3 bases and J dropped 1 base, with 19 bases sitting between them. CDR3 length: 16 amino acids. Germline values: CDR1 DFQATT, CDR2 SNEGSKA (reference sequence).

This clonotype was seen once. This chain links TRBV28 with TRBJ2-7; D unclear. CDR3 length: 16 amino acids. V lost 9 bases to trimming and J lost 0 bases, with 21 bases between them. The germline V gene has CDR1 MDHEN and CDR2 SYDVKM. CDR3 nucleotides: TGTGCCAGTTTCGGCCCGGGCAGGTCAAGCTCCTACGAGCAGTACTTC. It is translated as CASFGPGRSSSYEQYF.

The chain carries TRBV20-1 and TRBJ2-7; D is undetermined. V lost 6 bases, J lost 9 bases, and 12 bases lay in between. This CDR3 region has 10 residues. CDR1 is DFQATT, CDR2 SNEGSKA, per germline (reference sequence). The CDR3 DNA reads TGCAGTGCCCACACCGCCGGGCAGTACTTC. This translates into CSAHTAGQYF.

Many counts were recorded for this clonotype. The rearrangement joins TRBV20-1 to TRBJ2-7, with 10 positions matching TRBD2. The germline V gene encodes CDR1 DFQATT and CDR2 SNEGSKA (reference sequence). Trimming at V came to 4 bases and at J to 2 bases, leaving 8 bases not matched to a gene. The length of the CDR3 is 15 residues. CDR3 nucleotides: TGCAGTGCTACAACTAGCGGGGCCCCAACCTACGAGCAGTACTTC. It codes for CSATTSGAPTYEQYF.

This sequence joins TRBV20-1 and TRBJ2-7; 7 bases are shared with TRBD2. In germline, CDR1 is DFQATT, CDR2 SNEGSKA (reference sequence). With 3 bases clipped from V and 4 bases from J, the junction kept 15 bases outside the gene matches. There are 16 residues in the CDR3. CDR3 residues: CSASAPRGGTVYEQYF. The CDR3 DNA sequence: TGCAGTGCTAGCGCCCCAAGGGGAGGGACTGTGTACGAGCAGTACTTC.

The chain carries TRBV20-1 and TRBJ2-7; TRBD1 might be the D (8 bases). The CDR3 sequence is 15 residues long. Germline values: CDR1 DFQATT, CDR2 SNEGSKA (reference sequence). V dropped 6 bases and J dropped 4 bases, with 22 bases sitting between them. CDR3 nucleotide sequence: TGCAGTGCCCCTGGACAGGGAGGGACTGTGTACGAGCAGTACTTC. It encodes CSAPGQGGTVYEQYF.

This CDR3 is CSATTSGGIYEQYF. CDR3 bases: TGCAGTGCTACAACTAGCGGGGGAATATACGAGCAGTACTTC. V and J are TRBV20-1 and TRBJ2-7; 11 nucleotides align to TRBD2. V was clipped by 4 bases and J by 4 bases; unmatched bases: 6. Germline assignment: CDR1 DFQATT and CDR2 SNEGSKA (reference sequence). CDR3 length: 14 residues.

The chain has TRBV20-1 and TRBJ2-7; 8 nucleotides agree with TRBD1. In germline, CDR1 is DFQATT, CDR2 SNEGSKA (reference sequence). This CDR3 has 15 amino acids. J was trimmed by 1 base and V by 3 bases; bases with no gene match: 8. This CDR3 is CSASPGQGHSYEQYF. In DNA, the CDR3 is TGCAGTGCTAGCCCTGGACAGGGCCATTCCTACGAGCAGTACTTC.

A remark on this clonotype: A far larger clone is only one base removed, so a read error is likely. The chain combines TRBV20-1 with TRBJ2-1; no clear D gene. V lost 5 bases and J lost 10, with 21 bases in between. CDR1 and CDR2 (germline): DFQATT, SNEGSKA (reference sequence). The CDR3 has 14 amino acids. This chain's CDR3 is CSAPGSGVSYEQFF. The DNA for the CDR3 is TGCAGTGCTCCCGGCTCTGGGGTTTCCTACGAGCAGTTCTTC.

Relative to its sample, this clonotype is medium-sized (0.01 to 0.1%). A far larger clone is one base from this, pointing to a likely read error. V gene TRBV20-1 combines with J gene TRBJ2-7, with TRBD2 identical over 7 bases. Germline V CDR1 and CDR2: DFQATT, SNEGSKA (reference sequence). The CDR3 totals 17 residues. J was trimmed by 7 bases and V by 2 bases; bases with no gene match: 20. The CDR3 DNA is TGCAGTGCTAGACAACGAAAGGACGGGCTAGCGGTTCCTGAGCAGTACTTC. It codes for CSARQRKDGLAVPEQYF.

On this clonotype itself: One junction end disagrees with the germline gene, perhaps due to a read error. The V gene is TRBV28, the J gene TRBJ2-7; TRBD1 matches 10 bases. The CDR3 runs to 16 residues. CDR1 is MDHEN, CDR2 SYDVKM, per germline. The CDR3 loop is CACSFPTGQGSYEQYF. The CDR3 DNA reads as TGTGCCTGCAGTTTCCCGACGGGACAGGGGTCCTACGAGCAGTACTTC.